This TCR beta chain was captured in a study of T cell responses to AZD1222 COVID-19 vaccine. Generated by immunoSEQ multiplex PCR, the TCRdb table keeps only in-frame clones and is missing some. This sample has around 160,000 clones, with about 93% found just once. Study findings and constraints: Among AZD1222 vaccinees, only 5 or 6 were seropositive at baseline. Donors were mostly white British, more females; clonal diversity possibly underestimated. Variant regions that are unmutated are reportedly the target of nearly half of spike-specific TCRs. Only after the peak T cell response were repertoires sampled.

Trimming removed 3 bases at V and 4 bases at J, with 6 bases between. The germline CDR1 and CDR2 sequences are KGHSH and LQKENI. This CDR3 is 12 amino acids long. To note about this clone: The antigen is not known.

The clonotype originates from an adult in good health. The sample consisted of peripheral blood, taken on day 0 of AZD1222 vaccination. The rearrangement links TRBV18 to TRBJ2-5; unclear D gene. The chain's CDR3 is CASSPSVETQYF. CDR3 sequence (DNA): TGTGCCAGCTCACCGAGCGTAGAGACCCAGTACTTC.